This T cell receptor (beta chain) was captured by sequencing in a study of CD8+CD57+ T cells in acquired aplastic anemia. Across the whole study: CD4+ and CD8+ cells, once sorted, gave DNA averaging approximately 3 ug.

This clonotype was seen many times. The antigen remains unidentified. Study observations and caveats: Between patients and controls, over 25 CD8+ CDR3 sequences were found in common. In CD8+ cells, Simpson's diversity showed no significant difference between patients and controls.

Deletions cut 0 bases from V and 4 bases from J, with 4 bases between. This CDR3 comprises 13 residues. The germline V gene has CDR1 SGHVS and CDR2 FQNEAQ. Profiling of TCR beta VDJ combinations and CDR3 sequences used genomic DNA as template. MiXCR was run by TCRdb on the reads, yielding one entry per CDR3 protein. The sample has roughly 86,000 distinct CDR3 sequences, under 50% seen once. Specimen: sorted CD4+, CD8+, or CD8+CD57+ T cells (not recorded which) from PBMCs. The origin of this receptor is a human donor in good health, serving as a control. The chain employs TRBV7-8 and TRBJ2-1, with D unresolved. Here the CDR3 reads CASSLADYNEQFF. The CDR3 DNA follows: TGTGCCAGCAGCTTAGCCGATTACAATGAGCAGTTCTTC.